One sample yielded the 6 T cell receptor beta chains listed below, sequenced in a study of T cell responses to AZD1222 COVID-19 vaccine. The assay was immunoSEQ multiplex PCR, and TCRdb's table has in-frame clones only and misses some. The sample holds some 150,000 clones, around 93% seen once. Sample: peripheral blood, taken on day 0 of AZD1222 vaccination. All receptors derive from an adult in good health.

CDR3 nucleotide sequence: TGTGCCAGCAGTTGGGGGAGCCCAGCTTTCTTT. This gives the protein CASSWGSPAFF. The chain combines TRBV12-3 or TRBV12-4 with TRBJ1-1; weak D call: TRBD1 (5 bases). V was trimmed by 4 bases and J by 10 bases, leaving 10 bases between them. The CDR3 extends over 11 amino acids.

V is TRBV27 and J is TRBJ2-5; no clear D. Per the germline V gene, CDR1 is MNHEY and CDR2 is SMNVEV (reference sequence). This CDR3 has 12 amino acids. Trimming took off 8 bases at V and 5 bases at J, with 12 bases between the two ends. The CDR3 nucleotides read TGTGCCAGCGGGTCACGTGGGGAGACCCAGTACTTC. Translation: CASGSRGETQYF.

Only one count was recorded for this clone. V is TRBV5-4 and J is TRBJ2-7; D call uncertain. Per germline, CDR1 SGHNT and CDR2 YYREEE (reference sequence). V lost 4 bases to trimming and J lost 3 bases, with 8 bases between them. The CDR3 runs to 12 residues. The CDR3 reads CASSGIDYEQYF. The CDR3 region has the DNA TGTGCCAGCAGCGGAATTGACTACGAGCAGTACTTC.

The CDR3: CASSLVGPTYEQYF. CDR3 DNA sequence: TGTGCCAGCAGCTTGGTGGGGCCCACCTACGAGCAGTACTTC. The chain carries TRBV11-2 and TRBJ2-7, with D perhaps TRBD1 (5 bases). This CDR3 has 14 residues. Germline CDR1 SGHAT, CDR2 FQNNGV. The V and J ends lost 3 bases and 2 bases respectively, with 11 bases between them. Full variable domain (missing parts from reference TRBV11-2 and TRBJ2-7): EAGVAQSPRYKIIEKRQSVAFWCNPISGHATLYWYQQILGQGPKLLIQFQNNGVVDDSQLPKDRFSAERLKGVDSTLKIQPAKLEDSAVYLCASSLVGPTYEQYFGPGTRLTVT.

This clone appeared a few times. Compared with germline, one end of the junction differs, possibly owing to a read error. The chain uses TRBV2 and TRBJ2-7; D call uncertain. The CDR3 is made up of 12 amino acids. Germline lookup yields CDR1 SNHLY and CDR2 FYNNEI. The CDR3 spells CASSESSYEQYF. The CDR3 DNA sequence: TGTGCCAGTAGTGAAAGCTCCTACGAGCAGTACTTC.

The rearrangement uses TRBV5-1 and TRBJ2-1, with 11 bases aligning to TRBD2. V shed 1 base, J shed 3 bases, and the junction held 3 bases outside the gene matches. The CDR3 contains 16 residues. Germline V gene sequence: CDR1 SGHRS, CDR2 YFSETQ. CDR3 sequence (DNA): TGCGCCAGCAGCTTGACTAGCGGGAGTTACTACAATGAGCAGTTCTTC. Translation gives CASSLTSGSYYNEQFF.